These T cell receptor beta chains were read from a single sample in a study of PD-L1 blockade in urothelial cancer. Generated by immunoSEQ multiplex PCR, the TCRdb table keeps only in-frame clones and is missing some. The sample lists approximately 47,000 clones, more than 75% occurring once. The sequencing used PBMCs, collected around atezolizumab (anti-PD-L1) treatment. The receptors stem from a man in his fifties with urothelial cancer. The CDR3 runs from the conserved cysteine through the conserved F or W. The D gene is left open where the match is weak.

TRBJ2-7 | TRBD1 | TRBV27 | CASSRDSQQYF
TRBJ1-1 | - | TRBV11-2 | CASSLFTGNTEAFF
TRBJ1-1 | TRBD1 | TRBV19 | CASSPGGDTLNTEAFF
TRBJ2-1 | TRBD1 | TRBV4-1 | CASSHRDRGLNEQFF
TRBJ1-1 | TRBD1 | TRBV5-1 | CASSGGQNMNTEAFF
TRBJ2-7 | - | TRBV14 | CASSRQRTAAYEQYF
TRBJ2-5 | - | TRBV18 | CASSPPNGASGETQYF
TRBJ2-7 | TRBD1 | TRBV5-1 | CASSLGQGKDEQYF
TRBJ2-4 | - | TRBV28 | CASSLQGAKNIQYF
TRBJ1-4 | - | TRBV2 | CASRSGGTANEKLFF
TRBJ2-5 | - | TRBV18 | CASSRTTGNQESQYF
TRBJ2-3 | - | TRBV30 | CAWSEDGAQYF
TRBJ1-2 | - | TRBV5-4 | CASSLDNNYGYTF
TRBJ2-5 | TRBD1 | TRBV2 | CASSRDRGQETQYF
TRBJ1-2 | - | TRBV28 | CASRPGPLITGYTF
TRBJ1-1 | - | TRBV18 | CASSTTMNTEAFF
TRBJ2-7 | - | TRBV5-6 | CASTRYGGSYEQYF